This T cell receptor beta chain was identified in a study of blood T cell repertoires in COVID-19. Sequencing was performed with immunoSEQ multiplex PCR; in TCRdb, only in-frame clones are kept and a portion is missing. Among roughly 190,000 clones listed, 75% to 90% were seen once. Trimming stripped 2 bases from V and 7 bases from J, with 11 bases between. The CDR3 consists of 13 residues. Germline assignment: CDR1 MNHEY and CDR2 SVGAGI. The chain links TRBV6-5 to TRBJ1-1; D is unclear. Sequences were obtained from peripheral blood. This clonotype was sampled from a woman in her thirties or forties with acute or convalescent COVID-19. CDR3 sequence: CASSYLTTYEAFF. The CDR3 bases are TGTGCCAGCAGTTACCTGACAACATATGAAGCTTTCTTT.